This entry lists 31 T cell receptor beta chains sequenced from one sample in a study of T-cell memory formation after mild COVID-19. One entry per CDR3 protein, called by TCRdb with MiXCR from the 5' RACE reads. Of about 600,000 distinct CDR3 sequences in the sample, roughly a fifth are singletons; the top ten hold approximately 8.4%. The material sequenced was PBMCs or a T cell subset sorted from them (not recorded which). These receptors came from an adult woman who had mild COVID-19 (a few samples of this study predate the infection). Cell type and time point are not known.

This clonotype showed up just a few times. This chain links TRBV7-3 with TRBJ2-1; 7 bases map to TRBD2. The CDR3 sequence is 16 residues long. Germline V gene sequence: CDR1 SGHTA, CDR2 FQGTGA. With 4 bases clipped from V and 5 bases from J, the junction kept 11 bases outside the gene matches. Written as DNA, the CDR3 is TGTGCCAGCAGCTGGGGGAGGTCTAGCGGCAACAATGAGCAGTTCTTC. This encodes CASSWGRSSGNNEQFF.

This clonotype has more than one count but fewer than ten. This rearrangement joins TRBV10-3 to TRBJ1-1; TRBD1 aligns across 7 bases. The CDR3 is 12 amino acids. J lost 4 bases, V lost 6 bases, and 2 bases had no gene match. Germline V gene data show CDR1 as ENHRY and CDR2 as SYGVKD. The CDR3 loop reads CAISQGGTEAFF. The CDR3 coding sequence is TGTGCCATCAGCCAGGGGGGCACTGAAGCTTTCTTT.

The CDR3 DNA reads TGTGCCAGCAGCAAAGGACTAGCGGGACCCTACGAGCAGTACTTC. This gives the protein CASSKGLAGPYEQYF. The chain recombines TRBV7-2 with TRBJ2-7; 12 nucleotides match TRBD2. Germline-derived CDR1 and CDR2 are SGHTA and FQGNSA. V dropped 5 bases and J dropped 2; count of bases not matched to a gene: 4. CDR3 length: 15 residues.

On this clonotype itself: A clone one base away is much larger, so this may be a read error. As DNA, the CDR3 is TGTGCCATCGGAGATACGCAGTATTTT. It codes for CAIGDTQYF. The genes are TRBV15 and TRBJ2-3, with D hard to call. Trimming cost V 10 bases and J 5 bases, with 4 bases left between them. CDR1 is LNHNV and CDR2 is YYDKDF in the germline V gene (reference sequence). This CDR3 is 9 amino acids long.

This clonotype has more than one count but fewer than ten. The chain carries TRBV6-6 and TRBJ2-7; 7 bases line up with TRBD1. The CDR3 has 15 amino acids. The V gene end was trimmed by 7 bases and the J gene end by 0 bases; junction bases not matched to a gene: 9. Germline values: CDR1 MNHNY, CDR2 SVGAGI (reference sequence). The CDR3 DNA reads TGTGCCAGCACCGAGGGGGCTCCTAGCTCCTACGAGCAGTACTTC. Residues: CASTEGAPSSYEQYF.

This clonotype was seen a handful of times. V usage is TRBV13 and J usage is TRBJ2-1; unclear D gene. Trimming removed 0 bases from V and 0 bases from J, with 9 bases in between. In germline, CDR1 is PRHDT, CDR2 FYEKMQ (reference sequence). The CDR3 covers 16 residues. CDR3 protein: CASSLGPARSYNEQFF. CDR3 coding DNA: TGTGCCAGCAGCTTAGGTCCGGCCCGCTCCTACAATGAGCAGTTCTTC.

This clonotype was recorded a few times. V and J are TRBV4-1 and TRBJ2-7, with TRBD1 matching over 8 bases. V dropped 1 base and J dropped 2; count of bases not matched to a gene: 4. Germline CDR1 reads MGHRA; CDR2 reads YSYEKL. This CDR3 comprises 15 residues. The CDR3 reads CASSQGQGRTYEQYF. The CDR3 DNA sequence: TGCGCCAGCAGCCAAGGACAGGGGCGAACCTACGAGCAGTACTTC.

The chain employs TRBV7-8 and TRBJ1-1; D uncertain. The V end lost 2 bases, the J end lost 2 bases, and 9 bases lay between the germline ends. Germline V gene sequence: CDR1 SGHVS, CDR2 FQNEAQ. This CDR3 has 14 residues. CDR3 sequence (DNA): TGTGCCAGCAGCTTAACGCAGAGAAACACTGAAGCTTTCTTT. It translates to CASSLTQRNTEAFF.

This rearrangement joins TRBV4-1 to TRBJ2-5; 10 nucleotides agree with TRBD2. The CDR3 is made up of 16 amino acids. The germline CDR1 and CDR2 sequences are MGHRA and YSYEKL. The junction had 5 bases not matched to a gene; V was cut back by 2 bases and J by 2 bases. The CDR3 spells CASSQRTSGNQETQYF. The CDR3 DNA sequence: TGCGCCAGCAGCCAACGGACTAGCGGTAATCAAGAGACCCAGTACTTC.

The chain carries TRBV2 and TRBJ2-2, with TRBD1 matching over 9 bases. CDR3 length equals 15 residues. V dropped 6 bases and J dropped 5; count of bases not matched to a gene: 7. Germline V gives CDR1 SNHLY, CDR2 FYNNEI. This chain's CDR3 is CASRDRGRGTGELFF. The DNA for the CDR3 is TGTGCCAGCAGGGACAGGGGTAGAGGGACCGGGGAGCTGTTTTTT.

The chain uses TRBV19 and TRBJ2-1, with a weak D call TRBD2 (5 bases). With 6 bases removed from V and 4 bases from J, the gap between germline ends came to 13 bases. The CDR3 runs to 14 residues. Germline CDR1 and CDR2: LNHDA and SQIVND (reference sequence). The CDR3 loop is CASSHRRDYNEQFF. CDR3 nucleotides: TGTGCCAGTAGCCACAGACGGGATTACAATGAGCAGTTCTTC.

There are a few counts of this clonotype. The rearrangement joins TRBV15 to TRBJ2-3; no firm D call. This CDR3 is 14 amino acids long. Looked up from germline, CDR1 is LNHNV and CDR2 is YYDKDF (reference sequence). The V end lost 0 bases, the J end lost 3 bases, and 7 bases lay between the germline ends. The CDR3 loop is CATSRESGTDTQYF. Written as DNA, the CDR3 is TGTGCCACCAGCAGAGAGAGTGGGACAGATACGCAGTATTTT.

The chain has TRBV7-6 and TRBJ2-1, with 8 bases matching TRBD2. The trim removed 5 bases at V and 4 bases at J, leaving 7 bases unmatched. CDR1 is SGHVS, CDR2 FNYEAQ, per germline. CDR3 size: 15 residues. CDR3 sequence: CASSQQREWYNEQFF. Here the CDR3 DNA reads TGTGCCAGCAGCCAGCAGCGGGAGTGGTACAATGAGCAGTTCTTC.

The chain links TRBV24-1 to TRBJ2-1; D gene uncertain. This CDR3 spans 13 amino acids. Germline CDR1 reads KGHDR; CDR2 reads SFDVKD. The ends were cut back, 9 bases at V and 5 bases at J, with 13 bases in the middle. In DNA form, the CDR3 reads TGTGCCACCGTAGGAGTGCGTCACAATGAGCAGTTCTTC. It codes for CATVGVRHNEQFF.

This clonotype appeared many times. V usage is TRBV5-4 and J usage is TRBJ2-5, with 7 nucleotides matching TRBD2. With V trimmed by 3 bases and J by 1 base, 6 bases remained unmatched. CDR1 and CDR2 (germline): SGHNT, YYREEE (reference sequence). There are 15 residues in the CDR3. The CDR3 DNA reads TGTGCCAGCAGCTCCAGACTAGCAGGCCAAGAGACCCAGTACTTC. Translation gives CASSSRLAGQETQYF.

This clonotype has a count of ten or more. This chain joins TRBV24-1 and TRBJ2-5; a weak D match, TRBD2 (6 bases). V was cut by 4 bases and J by 1 base, with 9 bases left in between. CDR1 and CDR2 (germline): KGHDR, SFDVKD. The CDR3 covers 14 residues. CDR3 in DNA: TGTGCCACCAGTGACCGGGACTTCCAAGAGACCCAGTACTTC. As protein: CATSDRDFQETQYF.

This chain connects TRBV12-3 or TRBV12-4 to TRBJ1-2; D unresolved. The CDR3 has 16 amino acids. The V end lost 5 bases, the J end lost 5 bases, and 21 bases lay between the germline ends. The CDR3 sequence is CASSQTTRGFVYGYTF. In DNA, the CDR3 is TGTGCCAGCAGTCAAACTACTCGGGGATTCGTTTATGGCTACACCTTC.

V usage is TRBV16 and J usage is TRBJ1-6; no firm D call. The CDR3 runs 17 residues. Germline CDR1 is KGHSY and CDR2 is FQNENV. V lost 0 bases to trimming and J lost 0 bases, with 9 bases between them. This chain's CDR3 is CASSQSGGSSYNSPLHF. The CDR3 DNA is TGTGCCAGCAGCCAATCGGGCGGAAGCTCCTATAATTCACCCCTCCACTTT.

This clonotype has more than one count but fewer than ten. V gene TRBV18 combines with J gene TRBJ2-3, with 8 bases aligning to TRBD1. Germline V lookup: CDR1 KGHSH, CDR2 LQKENI. This CDR3 is 16 amino acids long. V lost 0 bases and J lost 1; bases outside the gene matches: 3. For the CDR3, the DNA is TGTGCCAGCTCACCACCGATGGGACAGGGCACAGATACGCAGTATTTT. It yields the protein CASSPPMGQGTDTQYF. Using reference TRBV18 and TRBJ2-3 for the parts outside the CDR3, the full variable domain is NAGVMQNPRHLVRRRGQEARLRCSPMKGHSHVYWYRQLPEEGLKFMVYLQKENIIDESGMPKERFSAEFPKEGPSILRIQQVVRGDSAAYFCASSPPMGQGTDTQYFGPGTRLTVL.

Many counts were recorded for this clonotype. This chain links TRBV3-1 with TRBJ2-3, with D possibly being TRBD1 or TRBD2 (5 bases each). Per germline, CDR1 LGHDT and CDR2 YNNKEL (reference sequence). The V and J ends lost 0 bases and 1 base respectively, with 11 bases between them. CDR3 length equals 16 residues. CDR3 sequence reads: CASSQDLGTGTDTQYF. CDR3 DNA sequence: TGTGCCAGCAGCCAAGATCTGGGGACCGGCACAGATACGCAGTATTTT.

V usage is TRBV12-3 or TRBV12-4 and J usage is TRBJ1-5; a possible D gene is TRBD1 (5 bases). The CDR3 sequence is 14 residues long. V dropped 6 bases and J dropped 2 bases, with 11 bases sitting between them. DNA of the CDR3: TGTGCCAGCAGCCGCAGGGAGGGCAATCAGCCCCAGCATTTT. Its translation is CASSRREGNQPQHF.

The chain links TRBV5-6 to TRBJ2-7; the match to TRBD2 covers 7 bases. Germline V CDR1 and CDR2: SGHDT, YYEEEE. Losses at the gene ends were 4 bases for V and 3 bases for J; bases not matched to a gene: 10. The CDR3 runs to 15 residues. In nucleotides, the CDR3 is TGTGCCAGCAGCGCCCGGGGGGATTTTCACTACGAGCAGTACTTC. Its protein product is CASSARGDFHYEQYF. The whole variable domain, remainder taken from reference TRBV5-6 and TRBJ2-7, is DAGVTQSPTHLIKTRGQQVTLRCSPKSGHDTVSWYQQALGQGPQFIFQYYEEEERQRGNFPDRFSGHQFPNYSSELNVNALLLGDSALYLCASSARGDFHYEQYFGPGTRLTVT.

This chain connects TRBV6-2 or TRBV6-3 to TRBJ1-1, with D perhaps TRBD1 (5 bases). CDR1 is MNHEY and CDR2 is SVGEGT in the germline V gene. This CDR3 spans 16 amino acids. V lost 3 bases and J 1 base, leaving 15 bases between the germline ends. The CDR3 DNA sequence: TGTGCCAGCAGTTATCTAACAGGATCTACGAACACTGAAGCTTTCTTT. Translation gives CASSYLTGSTNTEAFF.

This chain uses TRBV4-1 with TRBJ2-5, with no clear D. CDR3 size: 14 residues. Germline values: CDR1 MGHRA, CDR2 YSYEKL. Trimming cost V 0 bases and J 3 bases, with 8 bases left between them. CDR3 loop: CASSQERAEETQYF. In nucleotides, the CDR3 is TGCGCCAGCAGCCAAGAAAGAGCAGAAGAGACCCAGTACTTC.

This chain links TRBV24-1 with TRBJ2-1; D is undetermined. This CDR3 has 11 amino acids. V gave up 5 bases and J gave up 8 bases, with 6 bases separating them. CDR1 and CDR2 (germline): KGHDR, SFDVKD. The CDR3 DNA reads as TGTGCCACCAGTGGGCTTCATGAGCAGTTCTTC. Translation: CATSGLHEQFF.

The chain combines TRBV24-1 with TRBJ2-7; 7 nucleotides align to TRBD1. Germline CDR1 KGHDR, CDR2 SFDVKD. V was pared by 4 bases and J by 2 bases, with 7 bases of the junction left unmatched. This CDR3 spans 15 amino acids. Written as DNA, the CDR3 is TGTGCCACCAGTGAGACAGGGACGAGTCCCTACGAGCAGTACTTC. Protein sequence: CATSETGTSPYEQYF.

This clonotype came up a few times. CDR3 coding DNA: TGTGCCAGCAGCTTAGCGCGGCTAGCGGGAGGGCCAGGCAATGAGCAGTTCTTC. This sequence encodes CASSLARLAGGPGNEQFF. The chain recombines TRBV7-8 with TRBJ2-1, with 12 bases lining up with TRBD2. The CDR3 is 18 amino acids. CDR1 is SGHVS and CDR2 is FQNEAQ in the germline V gene. V shed 0 bases, J shed 6 bases, and the junction held 9 bases outside the gene matches.

The V call is TRBV19, the J call TRBJ1-6; no reliable D call. Germline loops: CDR1 LNHDA, CDR2 SQIVND (reference sequence). Deletions cut 1 base from V and 8 bases from J, with 6 bases between. This CDR3 is 13 amino acids long. The CDR3 nucleotides are TGTGCCAGTAGTATAGGACTAGATTCACCCCTCCACTTT. Residues: CASSIGLDSPLHF.

This clonotype turned up a few times. This rearrangement joins TRBV9 to TRBJ2-3, with 9 bases lining up with TRBD2. J was trimmed by 5 bases and V by 0 bases; bases with no gene match: 4. This CDR3 comprises 15 residues. Germline CDR1 is SGDLS and CDR2 is YYNGEE. CDR3 region: CASSVEGSGGDTQYF. CDR3 nucleotide sequence: TGTGCCAGCAGCGTAGAGGGTAGCGGGGGAGATACGCAGTATTTT.

This chain connects TRBV7-8 to TRBJ2-5, with D maybe TRBD1 (6 bases). The CDR3 is made up of 17 amino acids. The germline V and J ends were trimmed by 6 bases and 0 bases, with 20 bases remaining between them. Germline values: CDR1 SGHVS, CDR2 FQNEAQ. CDR3 coding DNA: TGTGCCAGCAGGAGGGGTTGGGGACAAACGTACCAAGAGACCCAGTACTTC. It translates to CASRRGWGQTYQETQYF.

This clonotype has only a few counts. This chain joins TRBV19 and TRBJ2-4, with D possibly matching TRBD2 (6 bases). V was shortened by 5 bases and J by 7 bases, with 15 bases between the two germline ends. In germline, CDR1 is LNHDA, CDR2 SQIVND (reference sequence). This CDR3 has 14 residues. The CDR3 region has the DNA TGTGCCAGTAGTCCCCGGGAGCGGATGAACATTCAGTACTTC. As protein: CASSPRERMNIQYF.